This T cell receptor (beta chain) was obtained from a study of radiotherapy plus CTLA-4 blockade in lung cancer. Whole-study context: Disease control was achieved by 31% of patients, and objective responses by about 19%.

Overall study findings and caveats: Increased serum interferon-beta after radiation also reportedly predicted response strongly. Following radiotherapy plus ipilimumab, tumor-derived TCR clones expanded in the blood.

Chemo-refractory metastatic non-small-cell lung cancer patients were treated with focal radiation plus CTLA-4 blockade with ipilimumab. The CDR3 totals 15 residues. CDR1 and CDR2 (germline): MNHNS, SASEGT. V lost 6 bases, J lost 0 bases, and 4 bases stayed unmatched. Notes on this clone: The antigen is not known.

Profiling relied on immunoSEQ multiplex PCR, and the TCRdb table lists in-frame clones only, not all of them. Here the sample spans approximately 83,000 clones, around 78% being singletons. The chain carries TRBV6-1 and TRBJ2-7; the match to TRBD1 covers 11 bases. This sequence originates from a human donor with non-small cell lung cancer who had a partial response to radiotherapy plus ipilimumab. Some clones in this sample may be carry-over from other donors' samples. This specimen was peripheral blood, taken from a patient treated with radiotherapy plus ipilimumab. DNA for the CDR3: TGTGCCAGCAGAGCTGGGACAGGGGGCTCCTACGAGCAGTACTTC. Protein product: CASRAGTGGSYEQYF.